This TCR beta chain was documented in a study of shared clonotypes between healthy human individuals. Germline CDR1 is MDHEN and CDR2 is SYDVKM. CDR3 length: 14 amino acids. Deletions cut 4 bases from V and 5 bases from J, with 14 bases between. Overall study findings and caveats: Although depth was large, rarefaction showed that sequencing of the sorted subsets was incomplete. Around 4.7% of naive CD4 clonotypes were shared across several donors.

This clone was detected only once. The target antigen is unknown. The sample has other DNA sequences that encode this CDR3 too. Evenly divided among several immunoSEQ plates was the genomic DNA of each subset. Some clones are missing from TCRdb's copy, which holds only in-frame ones; the method was immunoSEQ multiplex PCR. The table records about 690,000 clones, about 90% of them present only once. To make CD8 memory, CD45RO+ cells were put together with CCR7-negative CD45RA+ TemRA cells. The receptor was derived from a man younger than 35 in good health. Some clones in this sample may be carry-over from other donors' samples. The specimen was memory CD8+ T cells from PBMCs. Subset reported: CD45RO+ cells pooled with CCR7-negative TemRA cells. The genes are TRBV28 and TRBJ1-1; perhaps TRBD1 as D (5 bases). CDR3 sequence reads: CASSSPRRGTEAFF. The CDR3 bases are TGTGCCAGCAGTTCGCCGCGCCGGGGGACTGAAGCTTTCTTT.